This entry lists 10 T cell receptor beta chains sequenced from one sample in a study of T cells in Graves' hyperthyroidism and ophthalmopathy. Regions amplified from RNA transcripts were the TCR beta CDR3 regions. Initially, a first-round RT-PCR of the TCR CDR3 employed the HTBI primer set. TCRdb reanalysed the multiplex PCR reads using MiXCR and keeps one entry per CDR3 protein. The top ten clones hold around 9.2% of a sample with more than 300,000 distinct CDR3 sequences, less than 15% of them seen once. The sample taken for sequencing was blood. The receptors were gathered from a woman between 18 and 29 years old with Graves' hyperthyroidism.

This clonotype was seen ten or more times. The rearrangement uses TRBV20-1 and TRBJ2-3; TRBD2 aligns across 8 bases. The CDR3 consists of 16 residues. V gave up 0 bases and J gave up 2 bases; unmatched junction bases: 7. Germline CDR1 and CDR2: DFQATT and SNEGSKA (reference sequence). DNA for the CDR3: TGCAGTGCTAGAGAAGGAGCGGGGGCTTCCACAGATACGCAGTATTTT. Translated: CSAREGAGASTDTQYF.

The chain carries TRBV4-2 and TRBJ2-1; 9 bases are a match to TRBD2. The ends lost 4 bases at V and 10 bases at J; junction bases unmatched: 11. Germline CDR1 is LGHNA and CDR2 is YNFKEQ. The CDR3 contains 15 residues. Here the CDR3 reads CASSPGTSLLFEQFF. The CDR3 DNA follows: TGTGCCAGCAGCCCCGGGACTAGCCTGCTGTTCGAGCAGTTCTTC.

The sample holds many counts of this clonotype. J is TRBJ2-5 and V is TRBV29-1; 7 bases align to TRBD1. The CDR3 sequence is 15 residues long. V gave up 0 bases and J gave up 8 bases; unmatched junction bases: 12. Per the germline V gene, CDR1 is SQVTM and CDR2 is ANQGSEA. For the CDR3, the DNA is TGCAGCGTTGAAGATCCGGGGACAGTCAAGAGAACCCAGTACTTC. This sequence encodes CSVEDPGTVKRTQYF.

This clonotype has ten or more counts. V is TRBV2 and J is TRBJ2-7, with 7 bases matching TRBD2. Germline trimming cut 8 bases from V and 4 bases from J; bases unmatched to any gene: 11. The CDR3 sequence is 14 residues long. Germline CDR1 and CDR2: SNHLY and FYNNEI. Written as DNA, the CDR3 is TGTGCCAGCGGAAAAGGCGGGGGAGCTTACGAGCAGTACTTC. It specifies CASGKGGGAYEQYF.

This clonotype was found many times. The chain joins TRBV2 to TRBJ2-3; TRBD2 might be the D (6 bases). CDR1 and CDR2 from the germline V gene are SNHLY and FYNNEI. The CDR3 consists of 14 residues. The V end was cut by 4 bases, the J end by 6 bases, with 14 bases between. CDR3 sequence: CASSAGFGGDTQYF. As DNA, the CDR3 is TGTGCCAGCAGTGCAGGGTTTGGGGGGGATACGCAGTATTTT.

In its sample, this clonotype was seen many times. The V and J genes are TRBV28 and TRBJ1-1; D gene unclear. The germline V gene encodes CDR1 MDHEN and CDR2 SYDVKM. CDR3 size: 15 residues. Deletions cut 6 bases from V and 7 bases from J, with 21 bases between. The CDR3 DNA is TGTGCCAGCAGAACTCCGCCGGGCCACGTCGATGAAGCTTTCTTT. Its protein product is CASRTPPGHVDEAFF.

This clonotype occurred many times. The J gene is TRBJ2-7, the V gene TRBV12-5; D remains unclear. Germline CDR1 LGHNT, CDR2 FRNRAP. V lost 7 bases, J lost 3 bases, and 13 bases lay in between. This CDR3 contains 13 residues. The CDR3 loop is CASARENLYEQYF. The CDR3 DNA is TGTGCTAGTGCTCGCGAGAACCTCTACGAGCAGTACTTC.

There are many counts of this clonotype. This chain connects TRBV9 to TRBJ2-7; D perhaps matches TRBD2 (5 bases). This CDR3 is 11 amino acids long. Germline assignment: CDR1 SGDLS and CDR2 YYNGEE. Trimming removed 6 bases from V and 6 bases from J, with 10 bases in between. The CDR3 coding sequence is TGTGCCAGCACCGAGGGAGTCGAGCAGTACTTC. The encoded protein is CASTEGVEQYF.

This clonotype was seen many times. This chain links TRBV7-8 with TRBJ2-1, with 9 bases fitting TRBD2. The CDR3 spans 16 residues. The ends lost 5 bases at V and 4 bases at J; junction bases unmatched: 9. Germline values: CDR1 SGHVS, CDR2 FQNEAQ. CDR3: CASSPNAGGLYNEQFF. CDR3 in DNA: TGTGCCAGCAGCCCAAACGCGGGGGGGCTTTACAATGAGCAGTTCTTC.

The chain couples TRBV29-1 to TRBJ2-1, with a tentative D call TRBD2 (6 bases). CDR3 size: 12 residues. The germline CDR1 and CDR2 sequences are SQVTM and ANQGSEA. V was clipped by 7 bases and J by 4 bases, with 11 bases between them. The CDR3 reads CSASSVYNEQFF. CDR3 DNA sequence: TGCAGCGCCTCTAGCGTATACAATGAGCAGTTCTTC.